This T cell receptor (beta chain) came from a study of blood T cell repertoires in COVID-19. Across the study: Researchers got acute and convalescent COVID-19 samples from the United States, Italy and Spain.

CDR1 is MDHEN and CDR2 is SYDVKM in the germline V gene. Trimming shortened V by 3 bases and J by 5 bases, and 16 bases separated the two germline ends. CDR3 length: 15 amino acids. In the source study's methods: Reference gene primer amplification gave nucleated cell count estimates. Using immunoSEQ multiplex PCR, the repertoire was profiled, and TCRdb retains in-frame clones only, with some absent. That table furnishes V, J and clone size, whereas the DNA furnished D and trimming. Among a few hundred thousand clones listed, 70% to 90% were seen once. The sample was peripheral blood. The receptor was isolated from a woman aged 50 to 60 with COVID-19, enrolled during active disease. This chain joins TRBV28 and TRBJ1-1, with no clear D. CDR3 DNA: TGTGCCAGCAGTTTTGGGAGAGGGTATCGGACTGAAGCTTTCTTT. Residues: CASSFGRGYRTEAFF.